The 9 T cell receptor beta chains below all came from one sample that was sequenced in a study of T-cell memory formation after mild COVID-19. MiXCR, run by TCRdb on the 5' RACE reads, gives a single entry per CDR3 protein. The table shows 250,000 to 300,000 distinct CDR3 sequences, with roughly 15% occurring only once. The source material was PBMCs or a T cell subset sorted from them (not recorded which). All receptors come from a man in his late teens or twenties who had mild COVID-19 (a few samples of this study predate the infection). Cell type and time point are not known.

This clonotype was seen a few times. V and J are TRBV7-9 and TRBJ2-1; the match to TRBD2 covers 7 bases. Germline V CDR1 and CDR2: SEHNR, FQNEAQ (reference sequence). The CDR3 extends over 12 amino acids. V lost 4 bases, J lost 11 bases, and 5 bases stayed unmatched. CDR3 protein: CASSYTGGKQFF. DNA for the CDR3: TGTGCCAGCAGCTATACCGGGGGGAAGCAGTTCTTC. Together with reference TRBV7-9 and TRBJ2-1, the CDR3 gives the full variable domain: DTGVSQNPRHKITKRGQNVTFRCDPISEHNRLYWYRQTLGQGPEFLTYFQNEAQLEKSRLLSDRFSAERPKGSFSTLEIQRTEQGDSAMYLCASSYTGGKQFFGPGTRLTVL.

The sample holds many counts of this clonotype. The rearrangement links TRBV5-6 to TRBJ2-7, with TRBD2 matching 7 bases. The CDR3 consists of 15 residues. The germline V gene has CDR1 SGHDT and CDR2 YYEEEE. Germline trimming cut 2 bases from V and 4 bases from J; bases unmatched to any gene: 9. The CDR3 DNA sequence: TGTGCCAGCAGCTTTCTCACCCGGGGGGAGTACGAGCAGTACTTC. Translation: CASSFLTRGEYEQYF.

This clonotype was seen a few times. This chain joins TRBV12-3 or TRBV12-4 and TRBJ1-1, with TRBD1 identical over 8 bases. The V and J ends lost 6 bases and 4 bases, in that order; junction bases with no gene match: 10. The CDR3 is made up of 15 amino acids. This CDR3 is CASSLTGGMITEAFF. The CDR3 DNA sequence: TGTGCCAGCAGCCTTACAGGGGGGATGATCACTGAAGCTTTCTTT.

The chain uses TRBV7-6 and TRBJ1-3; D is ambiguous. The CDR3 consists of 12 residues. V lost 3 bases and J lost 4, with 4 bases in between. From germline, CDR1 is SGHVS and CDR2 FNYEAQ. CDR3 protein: CASSFRGNTIYF. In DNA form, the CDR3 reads TGTGCCAGCAGCTTCAGGGGAAACACCATATATTTT.

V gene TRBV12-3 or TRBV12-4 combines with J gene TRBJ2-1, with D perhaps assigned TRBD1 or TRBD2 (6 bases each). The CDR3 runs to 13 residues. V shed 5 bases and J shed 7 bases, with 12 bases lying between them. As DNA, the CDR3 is TGTGCCAGCAGTCGGGGGCCAGGGAATGAGCAGTTCTTC. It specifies CASSRGPGNEQFF.

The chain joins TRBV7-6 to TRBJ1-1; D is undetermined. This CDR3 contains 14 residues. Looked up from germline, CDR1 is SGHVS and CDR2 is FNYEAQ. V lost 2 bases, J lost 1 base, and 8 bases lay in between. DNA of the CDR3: TGTGCCAGCAGCTTAAGGCAGAAGAACACTGAAGCTTTCTTT. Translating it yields CASSLRQKNTEAFF.

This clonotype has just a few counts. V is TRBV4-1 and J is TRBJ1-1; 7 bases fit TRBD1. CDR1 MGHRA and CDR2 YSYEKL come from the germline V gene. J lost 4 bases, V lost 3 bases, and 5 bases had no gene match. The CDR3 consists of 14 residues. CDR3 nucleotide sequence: TGCGCCAGCAGCCATAACACAGGGGTCACTGAAGCTTTCTTT. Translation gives CASSHNTGVTEAFF.

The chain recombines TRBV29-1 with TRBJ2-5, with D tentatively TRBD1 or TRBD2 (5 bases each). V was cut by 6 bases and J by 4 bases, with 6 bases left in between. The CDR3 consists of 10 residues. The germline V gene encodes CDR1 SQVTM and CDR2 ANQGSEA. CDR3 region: CSVRGETQYF. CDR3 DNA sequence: TGCAGCGTGAGGGGAGAGACCCAGTACTTC.

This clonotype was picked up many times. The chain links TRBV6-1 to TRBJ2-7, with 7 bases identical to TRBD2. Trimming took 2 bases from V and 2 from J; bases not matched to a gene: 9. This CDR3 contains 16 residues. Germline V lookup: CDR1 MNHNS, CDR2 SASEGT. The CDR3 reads CASSERVAGQAYEQYF. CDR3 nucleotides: TGTGCCAGCAGTGAAAGGGTAGCGGGCCAGGCCTACGAGCAGTACTTC.